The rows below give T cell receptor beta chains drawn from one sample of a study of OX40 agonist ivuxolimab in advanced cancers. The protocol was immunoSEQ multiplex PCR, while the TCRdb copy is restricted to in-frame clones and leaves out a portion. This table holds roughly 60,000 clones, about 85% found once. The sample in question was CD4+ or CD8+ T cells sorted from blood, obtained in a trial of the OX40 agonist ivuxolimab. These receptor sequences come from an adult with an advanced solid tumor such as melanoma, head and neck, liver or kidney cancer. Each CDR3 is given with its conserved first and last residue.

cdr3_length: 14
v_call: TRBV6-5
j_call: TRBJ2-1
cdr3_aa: CASSGQGGYNEQFF

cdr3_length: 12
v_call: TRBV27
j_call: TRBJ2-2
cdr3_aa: CASGSSYGELFF

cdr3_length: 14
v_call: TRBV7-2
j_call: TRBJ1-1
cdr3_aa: CASSLGVENTEAFF

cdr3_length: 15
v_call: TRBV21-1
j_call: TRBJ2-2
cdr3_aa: CASIDSAPNTGELFF

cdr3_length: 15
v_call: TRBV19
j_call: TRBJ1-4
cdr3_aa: CASTQTAGADEKLFF

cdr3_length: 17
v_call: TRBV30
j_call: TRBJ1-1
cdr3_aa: CAWVPGTGRFTITEAFF

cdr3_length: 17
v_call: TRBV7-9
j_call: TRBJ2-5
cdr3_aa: CASSLNLLGVEVETQYF

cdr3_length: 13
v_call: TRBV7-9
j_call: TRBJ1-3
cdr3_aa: CASSLDRGNTIYF

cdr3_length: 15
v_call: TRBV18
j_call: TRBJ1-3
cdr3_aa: CASSPGLVLGNTIYF

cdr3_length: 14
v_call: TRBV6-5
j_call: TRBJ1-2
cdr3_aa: CASSSAGTVDGYTF

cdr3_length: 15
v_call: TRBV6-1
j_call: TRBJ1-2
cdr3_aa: CASSEAGQGSAGYTF

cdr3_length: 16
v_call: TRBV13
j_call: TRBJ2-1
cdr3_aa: CASSFRTSGNDNEQFF

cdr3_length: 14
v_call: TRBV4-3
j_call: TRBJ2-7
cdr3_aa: CASSQTTRSYEQYF

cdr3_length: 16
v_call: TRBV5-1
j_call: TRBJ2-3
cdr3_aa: CASSLSYGHSVDTQYF

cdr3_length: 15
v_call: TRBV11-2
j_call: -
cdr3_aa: CASSSTRHQPYEQYF

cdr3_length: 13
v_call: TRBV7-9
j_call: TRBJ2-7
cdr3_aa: CASSLVGVGEQYF

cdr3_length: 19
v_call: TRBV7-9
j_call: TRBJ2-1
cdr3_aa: CASSTRTSGLSGSYNEQFF

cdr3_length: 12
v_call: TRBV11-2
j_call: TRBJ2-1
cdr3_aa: CASSQFGNEQFF

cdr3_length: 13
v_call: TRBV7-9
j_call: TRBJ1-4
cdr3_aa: CASSLESGEKLFF

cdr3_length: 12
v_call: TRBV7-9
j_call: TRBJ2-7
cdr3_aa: CASSLGSYEQYF

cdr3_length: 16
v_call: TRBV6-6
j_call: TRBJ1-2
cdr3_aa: CASNKGEGPFGYGYTF

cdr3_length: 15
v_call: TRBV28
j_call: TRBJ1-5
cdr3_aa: CASSLLGNSNQPQHF

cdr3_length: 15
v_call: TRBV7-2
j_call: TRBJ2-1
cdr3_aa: CASSSGLAGVNEQFF

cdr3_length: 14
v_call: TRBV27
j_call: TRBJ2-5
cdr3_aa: CASRWTGGTETQYF

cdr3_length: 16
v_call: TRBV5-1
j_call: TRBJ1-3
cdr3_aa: CASSSNGQTSGNTIYF

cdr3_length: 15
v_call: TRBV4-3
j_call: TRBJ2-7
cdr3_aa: CASSQDRGQWYEQYF

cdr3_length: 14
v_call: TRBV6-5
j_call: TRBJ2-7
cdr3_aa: CASSYSGAAYEQYF

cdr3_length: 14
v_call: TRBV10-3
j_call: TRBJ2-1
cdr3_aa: CAIEGSPRGNEQFF

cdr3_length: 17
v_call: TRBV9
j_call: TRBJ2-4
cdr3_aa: CASASGTSGTEIDIQYF

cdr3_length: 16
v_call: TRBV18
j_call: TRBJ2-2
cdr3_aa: CASSPLAGGNTGELFF

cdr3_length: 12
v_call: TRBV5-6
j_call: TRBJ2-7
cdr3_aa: CASSRTSREQYF

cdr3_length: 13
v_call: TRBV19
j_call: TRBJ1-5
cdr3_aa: CASGTVVKQPQHF

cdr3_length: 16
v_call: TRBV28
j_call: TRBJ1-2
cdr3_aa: CASNPGSPTRFDGYTF

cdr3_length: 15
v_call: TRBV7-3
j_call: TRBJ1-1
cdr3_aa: CASSLETVRNTEAFF

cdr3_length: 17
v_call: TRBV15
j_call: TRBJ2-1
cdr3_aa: CATSSTSGSVSYNEQFF

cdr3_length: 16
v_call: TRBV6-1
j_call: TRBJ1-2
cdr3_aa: CASSEAPGTGAYGYTF

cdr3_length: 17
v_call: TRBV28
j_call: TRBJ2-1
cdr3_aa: CASSLSPRRGGWNEQFF

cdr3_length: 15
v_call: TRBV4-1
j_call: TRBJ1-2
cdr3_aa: CASSYQPGQGSGYTF